Below are 11 T cell receptor beta chains sequenced from a single sample in a study of cytotoxic CD8 clonotypes in ibrutinib-treated CLL (dated by TCRdb to about 2021). In light of the paper, this sample's time point label describes: 12 to 13 months on ibrutinib. Receptors were amplified or captured by the immunoSEQ multiplex PCR assay. TCRdb's version of the immuneACCESS table is confined to in-frame rearrangements and falls short of the full clone set. An unresolved V gene accounts for under half of the shortfall where checked; the remainder is of unknown origin. The sample has 200,000 or so clones on record, 60% to 80% of them singletons. Approximately 10% of the sample is held by the ten biggest clonotypes. The source material was PBMCs, sampled after 12 months of ibrutinib treatment. The receptors were gathered from a human donor with chronic lymphocytic leukemia.

In this sample, this clone turned up a few times. This sequence joins TRBV6-1 and TRBJ1-2, with no clear D. This CDR3 is built from 11 residues. Germline loops: CDR1 MNHNS, CDR2 SASEGT. With 7 bases removed from V and 8 bases from J, the gap between germline ends came to 11 bases. CDR3 nucleotide sequence: TGTGCCAGCACATCGGTGAGCGGCTACACCTTC. This codes for CASTSVSGYTF.

The chain links TRBV4-2 to TRBJ2-3, with 12 positions matching TRBD2. Germline V gives CDR1 LGHNA, CDR2 YNFKEQ. Germline trimming cut 4 bases from V and 5 bases from J; bases unmatched to any gene: 13. This CDR3 has 18 residues. The CDR3: CASSPSWLAGGRGDTQYF. For the CDR3, the DNA is TGTGCCAGCAGCCCCTCATGGCTAGCGGGGGGGCGGGGAGATACGCAGTATTTT.

The chain carries TRBV4-1 and TRBJ1-3, with 9 positions matching TRBD1. The germline V gene has CDR1 MGHRA and CDR2 YSYEKL. There are 13 residues in the CDR3. After removal of 5 bases from V and 8 bases from J, the junction contained 4 bases not matched to a gene. DNA for the CDR3: TGCGCCAGCAGCGGGACAGGGTGGGACACCATATATTTT. Residues: CASSGTGWDTIYF.

This chain uses TRBV5-1 with TRBJ2-7, with 8 positions matching TRBD1. The CDR3 is 17 amino acids. CDR1 and CDR2 from the germline V gene are SGHRS and YFSETQ. V shed 0 bases, J shed 6 bases, and the junction held 14 bases outside the gene matches. The CDR3 loop is CASSLGFGARGRFEQYF. CDR3 nucleotides: TGCGCCAGCAGCTTGGGTTTCGGTGCCAGGGGGCGCTTCGAGCAGTACTTC.

This clone was found once. The CDR3 region has the DNA TGTGCCAGCAGTTTATTGGGGACAGGGAGGGGAGCGGGTCAGCCCCAGCATTTT. Translation gives CASSLLGTGRGAGQPQHF. V gene TRBV28 combines with J gene TRBJ1-5; 9 bases are shared with TRBD1. V lost 1 base and J lost 6; bases outside the gene matches: 13. The CDR3 is 18 amino acids. Germline CDR1 MDHEN, CDR2 SYDVKM.

This clone was seen just once. The V and J genes are TRBV11-2 and TRBJ2-2; weak D call: TRBD2 (6 bases). CDR1 is SGHAT, CDR2 FQNNGV, per germline. The ends were cut back, 3 bases at V and 5 bases at J, with 7 bases in the middle. The CDR3 is 13 residues long. The CDR3 sequence is CASSLRETGELFF. For the CDR3, the DNA is TGTGCCAGCAGCTTGCGGGAAACCGGGGAGCTGTTTTTT.

The chain joins TRBV13 to TRBJ2-7; the D is unclear. V was pared by 7 bases and J by 0 bases, with 10 bases between. Germline V gene data show CDR1 as PRHDT and CDR2 as FYEKMQ (reference sequence). The CDR3 is 13 amino acids. The CDR3 DNA reads TGTGCCAGCACCGACACCAACTCCTACGAGCAGTACTTC. It yields the protein CASTDTNSYEQYF.

The sample holds a few counts of this clone. The chain links TRBV5-6 to TRBJ2-5; no reliable D call. Germline CDR1 and CDR2: SGHDT and YYEEEE. Trimming pared 4 bases from V and 5 bases from J, leaving 18 bases between. The CDR3 contains 15 residues. DNA of the CDR3: TGTGCCAGCAGCCAAGGGTATAGGAGATTGGAGACCCAGTACTTC. It is translated as CASSQGYRRLETQYF.

The chain links TRBV2 to TRBJ2-3; 15 positions agree with TRBD2. Germline lookup yields CDR1 SNHLY and CDR2 FYNNEI. This CDR3 is 19 amino acids long. Trimming took 1 base from V and 1 from J; bases not matched to a gene: 6. CDR3 region: CASSEGGGTSGGRTDTQYF. CDR3 coding DNA: TGTGCCAGCAGTGAAGGTGGAGGGACTAGCGGGGGGCGCACAGATACGCAGTATTTT.

This CDR3 is CASSRGTGGAGELFF. The DNA of the CDR3 is TGTGCCAGCAGCCGTGGGACAGGGGGAGCCGGGGAGCTGTTTTTT. V gene TRBV11-1 combines with J gene TRBJ2-2; TRBD1 aligns across 11 bases. The CDR3 consists of 15 residues. Per germline, CDR1 SGHAT and CDR2 FQDESV (reference sequence). V dropped 5 bases and J dropped 6; count of bases not matched to a gene: 5.

This clone was observed a handful of times. The chain links TRBV6-5 to TRBJ1-1; no clear D. Germline loops: CDR1 MNHEY, CDR2 SVGAGI. The CDR3 spans 16 residues. V was cut by 0 bases and J by 3 bases, with 14 bases left in between. As DNA, the CDR3 is TGTGCCAGCAGTTACTCGGCGCCATTGGAATACACTGAAGCTTTCTTT. It encodes CASSYSAPLEYTEAFF.